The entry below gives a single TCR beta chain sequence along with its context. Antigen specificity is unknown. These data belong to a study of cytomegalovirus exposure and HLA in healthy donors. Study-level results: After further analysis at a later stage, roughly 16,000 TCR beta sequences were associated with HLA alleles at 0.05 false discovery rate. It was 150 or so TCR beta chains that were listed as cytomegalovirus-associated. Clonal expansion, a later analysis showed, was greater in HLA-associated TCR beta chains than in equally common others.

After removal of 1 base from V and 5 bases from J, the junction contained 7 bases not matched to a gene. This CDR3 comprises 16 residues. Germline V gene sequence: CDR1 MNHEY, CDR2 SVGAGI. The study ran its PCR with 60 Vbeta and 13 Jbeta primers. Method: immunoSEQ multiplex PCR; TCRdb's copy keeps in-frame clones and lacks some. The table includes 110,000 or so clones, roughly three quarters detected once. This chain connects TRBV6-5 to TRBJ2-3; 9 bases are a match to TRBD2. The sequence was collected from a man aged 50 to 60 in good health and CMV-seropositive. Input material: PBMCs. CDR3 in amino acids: CASSYLFSGRKDTQYF. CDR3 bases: TGTGCCAGCAGTTACTTATTCAGCGGGAGGAAAGATACGCAGTATTTT.